This T cell receptor beta chain was recorded in a study of shared clonotypes between healthy human individuals. Study overall: The people who gave samples were two women and a few men aged 18 to 49. Study-wide results and limits: Compared with memory subsets, naive subsets generally had larger estimated richness.

Germline assignment: CDR1 MNHEY and CDR2 SVGAGI. The CDR3 contains 13 residues. The ends were cut back, 7 bases at V and 4 bases at J, with 13 bases in the middle. It was about 210 ng DNA, approximately 28,000 T cell genomes, that sorted-subset replicate PCRs used. Repertoires were generated with immunoSEQ multiplex PCR, while TCRdb's copy carries only in-frame clones and drops some. The sample has some 1 million clones, 70% to 80% seen once. This clone has a handful of counts. Its cognate antigen is unknown. None of the donors, who were healthy HIV-negative adults, had recently had acute infections or vaccinations.

Sequencing input: memory CD4+ T cells sorted from blood. The subset: CD45RA-negative fraction. This receptor was obtained from a man aged 18 to 35 in good health. The chain carries TRBV6-5 and TRBJ1-2; no firm D call. The CDR3 protein is CASTKRWLYGYTF. DNA of the CDR3: TGTGCCAGCACCAAAAGGTGGCTCTATGGCTACACCTTC.